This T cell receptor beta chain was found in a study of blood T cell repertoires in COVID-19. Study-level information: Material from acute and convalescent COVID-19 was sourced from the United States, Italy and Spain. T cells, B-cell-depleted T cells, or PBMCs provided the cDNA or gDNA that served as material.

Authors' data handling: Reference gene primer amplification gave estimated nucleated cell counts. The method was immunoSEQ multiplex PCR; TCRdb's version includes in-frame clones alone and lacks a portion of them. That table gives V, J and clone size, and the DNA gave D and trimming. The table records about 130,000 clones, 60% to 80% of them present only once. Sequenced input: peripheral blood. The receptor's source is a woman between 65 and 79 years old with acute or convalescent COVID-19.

The CDR3 DNA sequence: TGCGCCAGCAGCCGAGAAAGAAGCCAGGGCGGTAATGAGCAGTTCTTC. This sequence encodes CASSRERSQGGNEQFF. J is TRBJ2-1 and V is TRBV4-1, with D maybe TRBD1 (5 bases). The length of the CDR3 is 16 residues. The V end lost 4 bases, the J end lost 7 bases, and 20 bases lay between the germline ends. Looked up from germline, CDR1 is MGHRA and CDR2 is YSYEKL.